This T cell receptor beta chain came from a study of cytomegalovirus exposure and HLA in healthy donors. Study in general: For the approximately 360 genotyped donors, 75% to 90% fell within the Caucasian-associated ancestry cluster. Whole-study findings and limits: Highest at DRB1 and lowest at HLA-C, TCR association rates differed among HLA loci in a later analysis. In a later analysis, HLA-associated TCR beta chains were more clonally expanded than equally common others.

Germline V CDR1 and CDR2: SSHAT, FNYEAQ (reference sequence). V was clipped by 4 bases and J by 3 bases, with 21 bases between them. CDR3 length equals 17 residues. Vbeta (60) and Jbeta (13) primers were used in the PCR. Repertoires were generated with immunoSEQ multiplex PCR, while TCRdb's copy carries only in-frame clones and drops some. The data hold 130,000 to 150,000 clones, with roughly three quarters observed a single time. Concerning this clone itself: No antigen is known for it.

The chain carries TRBV7-7 and TRBJ2-5; possibly TRBD2 for D (5 bases). Sequencing input: PBMCs. The receptor was derived from a man aged 18 to 29 in good health and CMV-seronegative. CDR3 in DNA: TGTGCCAGCAGCTCATACGTCGGGCTAGCCACGAAAGAGACCCAGTACTTC. Amino acids: CASSSYVGLATKETQYF.